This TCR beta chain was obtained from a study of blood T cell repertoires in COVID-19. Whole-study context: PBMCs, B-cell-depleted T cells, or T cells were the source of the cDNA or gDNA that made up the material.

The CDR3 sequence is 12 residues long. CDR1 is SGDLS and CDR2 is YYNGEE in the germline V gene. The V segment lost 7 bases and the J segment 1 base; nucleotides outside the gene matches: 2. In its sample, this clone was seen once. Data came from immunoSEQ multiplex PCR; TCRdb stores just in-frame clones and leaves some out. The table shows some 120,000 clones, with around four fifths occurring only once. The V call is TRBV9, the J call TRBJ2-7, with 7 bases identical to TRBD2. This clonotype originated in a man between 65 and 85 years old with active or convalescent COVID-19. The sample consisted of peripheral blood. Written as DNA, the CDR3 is TGTGCCAGCGAGCGGGGTTCCTACGAGCAGTACTTC. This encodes CASERGSYEQYF.